The clone carrying this TCR beta chain was observed a handful of times. Its target is unknown. CDR3 length: 18 residues. Germline lookup yields CDR1 MNHEY and CDR2 SVGAGI. The V segment lost 2 bases and the J segment 0 bases; nucleotides outside the gene matches: 5. Both TRBC1 and TRBC2 were covered by a beta constant-region primer of two equimolar oligonucleotides. Ligated cDNA was amplified by four rounds of PCR with nested alpha and beta constant-region primers and SP2. Ligation attached a single-stranded oligonucleotide with a 12-nucleotide UMI and the SP2 primer to the cDNA 3' end. TCRdb redid the calling of the UMI-ligation and nested PCR reads with MiXCR, one entry per CDR3 protein. The data hold about 160,000 distinct CDR3 sequences, with roughly 23% observed a single time. The record originates from a study of naive and memory T cell subsets. Regarding the study as a whole: Over 95% of naive TCR sequences appeared only once after error correction, unlike memory subsets. Naive repertoires, especially CD8, held a few larger clonotypes, possibly memory cells re-expressing CD45RA. RNA-based TCR counts may shift with T cell activation and differentiation. No ground truth validated the naive and memory repertoire findings.

The specimen sequenced was naive CD4+ T cells from blood. The V gene is TRBV6-5, the J gene TRBJ2-1; the match to TRBD2 covers 12 bases. This TCR derives from a human donor in good health. The CDR3 loop is CASSYGLAGGSSYNEQFF. The DNA of the CDR3 is TGTGCCAGCAGTTACGGGCTAGCGGGAGGGAGCTCCTACAATGAGCAGTTCTTC.